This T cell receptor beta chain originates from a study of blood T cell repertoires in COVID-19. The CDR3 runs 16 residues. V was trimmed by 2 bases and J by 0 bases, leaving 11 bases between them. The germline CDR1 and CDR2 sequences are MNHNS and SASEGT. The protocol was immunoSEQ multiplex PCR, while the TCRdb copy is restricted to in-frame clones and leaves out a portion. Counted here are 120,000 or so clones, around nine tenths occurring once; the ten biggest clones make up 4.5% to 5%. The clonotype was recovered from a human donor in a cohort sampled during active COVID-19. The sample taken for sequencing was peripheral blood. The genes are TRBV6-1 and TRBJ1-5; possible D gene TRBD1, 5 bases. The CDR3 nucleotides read TGTGCCAGCAGTGAACTTTTCAGGGATAGCAATCAGCCCCAGCATTTT. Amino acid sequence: CASSELFRDSNQPQHF.